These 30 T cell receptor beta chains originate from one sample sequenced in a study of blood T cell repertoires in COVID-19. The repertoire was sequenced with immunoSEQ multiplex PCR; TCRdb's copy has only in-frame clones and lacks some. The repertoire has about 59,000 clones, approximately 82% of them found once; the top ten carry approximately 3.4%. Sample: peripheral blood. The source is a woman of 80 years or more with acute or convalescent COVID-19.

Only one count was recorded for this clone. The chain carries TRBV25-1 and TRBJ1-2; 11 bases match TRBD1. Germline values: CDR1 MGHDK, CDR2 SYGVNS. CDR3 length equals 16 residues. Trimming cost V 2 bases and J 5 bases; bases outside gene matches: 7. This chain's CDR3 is CASSERGQGARYGYTF. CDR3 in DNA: TGTGCCAGCAGTGAAAGAGGACAGGGGGCCAGGTATGGCTACACCTTC.

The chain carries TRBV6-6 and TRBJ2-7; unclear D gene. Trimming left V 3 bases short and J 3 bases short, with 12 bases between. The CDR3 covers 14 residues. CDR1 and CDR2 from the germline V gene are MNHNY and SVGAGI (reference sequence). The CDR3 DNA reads TGTGCCAGCAGTTATTCCGCAGATTACTACGAGCAGTACTTC. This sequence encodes CASSYSADYYEQYF.

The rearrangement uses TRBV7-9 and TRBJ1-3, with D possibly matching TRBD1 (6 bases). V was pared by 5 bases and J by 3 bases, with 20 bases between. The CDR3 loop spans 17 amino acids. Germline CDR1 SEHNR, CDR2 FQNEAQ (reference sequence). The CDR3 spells CASSRAGVGYSGNTIYF. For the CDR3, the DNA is TGTGCCAGCAGCCGTGCAGGGGTGGGGTATAGTGGAAACACCATATATTTT.

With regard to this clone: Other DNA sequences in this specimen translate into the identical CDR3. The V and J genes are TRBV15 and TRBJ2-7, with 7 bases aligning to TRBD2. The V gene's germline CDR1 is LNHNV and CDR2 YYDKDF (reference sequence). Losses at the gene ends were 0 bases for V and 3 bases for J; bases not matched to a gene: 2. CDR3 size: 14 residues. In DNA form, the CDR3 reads TGTGCCACCAGCAGAGAGGGGGGGGGCTACGAGCAGTACTTC. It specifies CATSREGGGYEQYF.

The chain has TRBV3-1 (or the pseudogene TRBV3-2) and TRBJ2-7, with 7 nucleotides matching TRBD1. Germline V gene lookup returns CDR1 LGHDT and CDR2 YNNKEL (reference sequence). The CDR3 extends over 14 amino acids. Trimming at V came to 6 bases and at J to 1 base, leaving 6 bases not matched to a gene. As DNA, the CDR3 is TGTGCCAGCAGAAGGACAGGTAGGTCCTACGAGCAGTACTTC. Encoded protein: CASRRTGRSYEQYF.

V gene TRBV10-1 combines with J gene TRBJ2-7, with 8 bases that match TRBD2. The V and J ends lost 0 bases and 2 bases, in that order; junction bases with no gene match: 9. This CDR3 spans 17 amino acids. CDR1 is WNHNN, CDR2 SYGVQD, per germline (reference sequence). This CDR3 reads CASSESRQREIPYEQYF. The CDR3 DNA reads TGCGCCAGCAGTGAGTCCAGGCAGCGGGAGATACCCTACGAGCAGTACTTC.

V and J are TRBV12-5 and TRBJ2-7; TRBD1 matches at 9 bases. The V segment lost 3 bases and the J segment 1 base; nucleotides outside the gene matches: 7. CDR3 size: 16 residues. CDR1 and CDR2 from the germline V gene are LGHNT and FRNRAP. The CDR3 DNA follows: TGTGCTAGTGGTTTCTCGACCGGGACAGGGTCCTACGAGCAGTACTTC. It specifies CASGFSTGTGSYEQYF. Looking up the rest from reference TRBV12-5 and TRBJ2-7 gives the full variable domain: DARVTQTPRHKVTEMGQEVTMRCQPILGHNTVFWYRQTMMQGLELLAYFRNRAPLDDSGMPKDRFSAEMPDATLATLKIQPSEPRDSAVYFCASGFSTGTGSYEQYFGPGTRLTVT.

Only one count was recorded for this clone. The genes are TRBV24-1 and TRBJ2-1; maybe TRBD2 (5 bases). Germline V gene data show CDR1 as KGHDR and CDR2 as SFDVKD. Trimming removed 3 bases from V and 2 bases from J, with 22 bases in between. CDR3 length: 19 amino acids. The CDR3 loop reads CATSDSTGWRARTYNEQFF. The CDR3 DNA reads TGTGCCACCAGTGATAGTACGGGGTGGCGGGCGCGTACCTACAATGAGCAGTTCTTC.

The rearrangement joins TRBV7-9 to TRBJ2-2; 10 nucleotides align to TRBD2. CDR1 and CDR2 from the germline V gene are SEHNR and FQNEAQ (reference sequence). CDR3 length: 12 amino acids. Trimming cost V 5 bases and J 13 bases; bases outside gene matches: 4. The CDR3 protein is CASSPSSGRLFF. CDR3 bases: TGTGCCAGCAGCCCATCTAGCGGGAGGCTGTTTTTT.

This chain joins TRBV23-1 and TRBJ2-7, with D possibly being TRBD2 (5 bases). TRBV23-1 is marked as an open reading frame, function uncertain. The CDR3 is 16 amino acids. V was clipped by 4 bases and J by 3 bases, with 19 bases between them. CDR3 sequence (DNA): TGCGCCAGCAGTCGGAAAGCGGCAGAAGAGTTCTACGAGCAGTACTTC. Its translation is CASSRKAAEEFYEQYF.

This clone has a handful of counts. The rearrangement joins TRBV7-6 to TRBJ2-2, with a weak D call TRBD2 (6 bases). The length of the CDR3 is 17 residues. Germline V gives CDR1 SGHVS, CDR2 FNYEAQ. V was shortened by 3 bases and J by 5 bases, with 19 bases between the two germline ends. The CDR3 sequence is CASSFLPLAVVTGELFF. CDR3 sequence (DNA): TGTGCCAGCAGCTTTCTCCCACTAGCTGTAGTAACCGGGGAGCTGTTTTTT.

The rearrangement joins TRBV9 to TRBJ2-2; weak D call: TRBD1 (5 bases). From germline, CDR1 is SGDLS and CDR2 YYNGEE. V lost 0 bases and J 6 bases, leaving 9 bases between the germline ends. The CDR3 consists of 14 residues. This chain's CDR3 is CASSVGGASGELFF. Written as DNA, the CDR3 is TGTGCCAGCAGCGTAGGGGGCGCGTCCGGGGAGCTGTTTTTT.

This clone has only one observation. CDR3 bases: TGTGCCAGCAGAAGACAGGGGCCTCTGGTTGGCTACACCTTC. Amino acid sequence: CASRRQGPLVGYTF. The rearrangement uses TRBV2 and TRBJ1-2; 8 bases are a match to TRBD1. This CDR3 has 14 amino acids. J was trimmed by 7 bases and V by 6 bases; bases with no gene match: 10. Per the germline V gene, CDR1 is SNHLY and CDR2 is FYNNEI.

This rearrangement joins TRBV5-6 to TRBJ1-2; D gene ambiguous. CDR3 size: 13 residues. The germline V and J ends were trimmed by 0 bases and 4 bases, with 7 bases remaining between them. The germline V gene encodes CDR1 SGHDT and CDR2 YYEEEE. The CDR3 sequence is CASSLANSYGYTF. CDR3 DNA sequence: TGTGCCAGCAGCTTGGCCAACAGCTATGGCTACACCTTC.

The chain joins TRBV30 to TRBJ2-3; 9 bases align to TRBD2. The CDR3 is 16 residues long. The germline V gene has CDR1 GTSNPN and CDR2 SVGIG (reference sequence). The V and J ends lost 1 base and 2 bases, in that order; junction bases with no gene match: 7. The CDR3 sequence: CAWSAVAGALTDTQYF. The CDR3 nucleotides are TGTGCCTGGAGTGCCGTAGCGGGGGCCCTCACAGATACGCAGTATTTT.

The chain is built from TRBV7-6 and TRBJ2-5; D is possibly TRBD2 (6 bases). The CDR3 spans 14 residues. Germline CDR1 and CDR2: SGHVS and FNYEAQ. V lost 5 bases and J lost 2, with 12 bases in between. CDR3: CASSPRETQETQYF. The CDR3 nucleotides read TGTGCCAGCAGCCCCCGGGAGACACAAGAGACCCAGTACTTC.

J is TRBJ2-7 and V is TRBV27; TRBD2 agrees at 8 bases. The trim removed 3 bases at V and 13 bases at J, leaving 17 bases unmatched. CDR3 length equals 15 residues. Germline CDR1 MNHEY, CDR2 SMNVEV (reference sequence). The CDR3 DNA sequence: TGTGCCAGCAGTTTCTCTGTCGGGGCTAGCGGGTCCGTTTACTTC. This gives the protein CASSFSVGASGSVYF.

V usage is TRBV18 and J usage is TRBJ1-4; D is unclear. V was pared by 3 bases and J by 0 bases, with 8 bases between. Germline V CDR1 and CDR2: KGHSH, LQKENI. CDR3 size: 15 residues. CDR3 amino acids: CASSPVQSTNEKLFF. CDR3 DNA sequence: TGTGCCAGCTCACCGGTCCAGTCAACTAATGAAAAACTGTTTTTT.

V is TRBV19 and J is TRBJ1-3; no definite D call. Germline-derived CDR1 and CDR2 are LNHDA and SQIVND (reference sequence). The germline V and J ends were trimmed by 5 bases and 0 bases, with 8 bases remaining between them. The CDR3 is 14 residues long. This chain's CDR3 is CASSPRFSGNTIYF. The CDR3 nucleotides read TGTGCCAGTAGTCCTCGGTTCTCTGGAAACACCATATATTTT.

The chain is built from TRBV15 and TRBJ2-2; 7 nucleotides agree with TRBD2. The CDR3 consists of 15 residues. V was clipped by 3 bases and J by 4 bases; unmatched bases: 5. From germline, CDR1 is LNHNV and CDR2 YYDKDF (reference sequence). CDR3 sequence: CATSSGGFATGELFF. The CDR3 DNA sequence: TGTGCCACCAGCAGCGGGGGGTTCGCCACCGGGGAGCTGTTTTTT.

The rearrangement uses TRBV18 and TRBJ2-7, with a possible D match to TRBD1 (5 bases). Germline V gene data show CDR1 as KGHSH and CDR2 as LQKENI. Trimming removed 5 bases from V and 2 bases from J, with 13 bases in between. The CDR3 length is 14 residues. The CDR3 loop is CASSKVDRAYEQYF. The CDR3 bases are TGTGCCAGCTCAAAGGTCGACAGAGCCTACGAGCAGTACTTC.

DNA of the CDR3: TGTGCCAGCGGGGGGTACTATGGCTACACCTTC. This translates into CASGGYYGYTF. This chain joins TRBV12-3 or TRBV12-4 and TRBJ1-2; TRBD1 might be the D (5 bases). V lost 8 bases and J 3 bases, leaving 7 bases between the germline ends. The CDR3 consists of 11 residues.

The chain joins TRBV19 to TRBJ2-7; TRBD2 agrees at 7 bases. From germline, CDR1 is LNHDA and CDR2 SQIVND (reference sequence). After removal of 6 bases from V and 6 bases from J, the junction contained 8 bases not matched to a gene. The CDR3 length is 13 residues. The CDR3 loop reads CASSEGGPVEQYF. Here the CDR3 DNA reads TGTGCCAGTAGCGAGGGAGGGCCGGTCGAGCAGTACTTC. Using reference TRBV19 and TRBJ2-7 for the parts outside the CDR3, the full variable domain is DGGITQSPKYLFRKEGQNVTLSCEQNLNHDAMYWYRQDPGQGLRLIYYSQIVNDFQKGDIAEGYSVSREKKESFPLTVTSAQKNPTAFYLCASSEGGPVEQYFGPGTRLTVT.

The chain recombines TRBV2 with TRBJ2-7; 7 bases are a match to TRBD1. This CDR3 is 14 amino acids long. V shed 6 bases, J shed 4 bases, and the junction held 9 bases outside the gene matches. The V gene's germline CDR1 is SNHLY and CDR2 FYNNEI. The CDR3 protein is CASSYRGSRYEQYF. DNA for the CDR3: TGTGCCAGCAGCTACAGGGGTAGTAGGTACGAGCAGTACTTC.

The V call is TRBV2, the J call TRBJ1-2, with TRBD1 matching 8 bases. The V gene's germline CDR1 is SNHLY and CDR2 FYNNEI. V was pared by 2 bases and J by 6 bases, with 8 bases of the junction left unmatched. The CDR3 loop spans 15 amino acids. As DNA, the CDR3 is TGTGCCAGCAGTGAACCCCGGACAGGGTTCAATGGCTACACCTTC. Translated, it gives CASSEPRTGFNGYTF.

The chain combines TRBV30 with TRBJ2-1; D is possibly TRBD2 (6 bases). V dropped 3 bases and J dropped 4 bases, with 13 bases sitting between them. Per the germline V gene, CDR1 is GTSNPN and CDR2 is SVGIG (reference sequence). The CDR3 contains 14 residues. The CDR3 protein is CAWRDRDWYNEQFF. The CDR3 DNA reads TGTGCCTGGAGGGACCGGGACTGGTACAATGAGCAGTTCTTC.

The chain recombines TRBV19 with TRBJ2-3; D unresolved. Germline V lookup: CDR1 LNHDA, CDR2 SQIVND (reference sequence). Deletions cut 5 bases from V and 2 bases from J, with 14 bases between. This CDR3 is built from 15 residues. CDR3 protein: CASSALRAHTDTQYF. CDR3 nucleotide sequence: TGTGCCAGTAGTGCCCTGAGAGCGCACACAGATACGCAGTATTTT.

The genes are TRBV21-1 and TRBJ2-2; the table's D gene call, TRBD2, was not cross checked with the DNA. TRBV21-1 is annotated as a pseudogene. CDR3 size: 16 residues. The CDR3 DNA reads TGTGCCACCGGACTAGCGGGGGACCGGCCCGCCGGGGAGCTGTTTTTT. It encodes CATGLAGDRPAGELFF.

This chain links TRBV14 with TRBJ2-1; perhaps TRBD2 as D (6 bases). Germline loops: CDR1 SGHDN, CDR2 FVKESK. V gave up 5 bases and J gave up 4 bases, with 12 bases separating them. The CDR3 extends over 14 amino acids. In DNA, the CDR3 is TGTGCCAGCAGCTCAGGGCGGGGATACAATGAGCAGTTCTTC. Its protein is CASSSGRGYNEQFF.

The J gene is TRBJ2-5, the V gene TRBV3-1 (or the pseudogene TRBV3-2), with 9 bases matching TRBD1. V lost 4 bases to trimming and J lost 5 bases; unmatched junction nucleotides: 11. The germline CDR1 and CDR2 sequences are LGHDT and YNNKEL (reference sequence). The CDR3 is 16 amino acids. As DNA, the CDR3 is TGTGCCAGCAGCCCCACCGGGACAGGGCGTCGGGAGACCCAGTACTTC. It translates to CASSPTGTGRRETQYF.